These 27 T cell receptor beta chains originate from one sample sequenced in a study of early T cells in non-severe SARS-CoV-2 infection. MiXCR, applied by TCRdb to the 5' RACE reads, yields one record per CDR3 protein. This sample has tens of thousands of distinct CDR3 sequences, with roughly a tenth found just once. Sequencing was done on a sample of whole blood. These receptors came from an adult who was a healthcare worker with PCR-confirmed SARS-CoV-2 infection or an uninfected control (not recorded which).

This sequence joins TRBV28 and TRBJ2-2; a weak D match, TRBD1 (5 bases). This CDR3 is 15 amino acids long. In germline, CDR1 is MDHEN, CDR2 SYDVKM. The V end was cut by 3 bases, the J end by 0 bases, with 8 bases between. CDR3 region: CASSFQGANTGELFF. The CDR3 DNA reads TGTGCCAGCAGTTTCCAGGGCGCGAACACCGGGGAGCTGTTTTTT.

The rearrangement joins TRBV20-1 to TRBJ2-5; D gene ambiguous. There are 14 residues in the CDR3. Trimming pared 6 bases from V and 4 bases from J, leaving 18 bases between. Per germline, CDR1 DFQATT and CDR2 SNEGSKA (reference sequence). The chain's CDR3 is CSAEIGAGLETQYF. The CDR3 coding sequence is TGCAGTGCGGAAATTGGAGCAGGCTTAGAGACCCAGTACTTC.

This clonotype showed up just a few times. The chain carries TRBV19 and TRBJ1-6, with no clear D. This CDR3 is built from 14 residues. The V gene lost 9 bases and the J gene lost 7 bases, with 16 bases spanning the gap. From germline, CDR1 is LNHDA and CDR2 SQIVND (reference sequence). CDR3 sequence: CASAGGWHNSPLHF. DNA for the CDR3: TGTGCCAGCGCAGGAGGGTGGCACAATTCACCCCTCCACTTT.

This clonotype has a handful of counts. The rearrangement joins TRBV6-1 to TRBJ1-1, with D perhaps matching TRBD1 (5 bases). CDR1 MNHNS and CDR2 SASEGT come from the germline V gene. The CDR3 has 16 amino acids. The V gene lost 0 bases and the J gene lost 3 bases, with 14 bases spanning the gap. The DNA of the CDR3 is TGTGCCAGCAGTGAAGCATCGGGGTCGGGGCACACTGAAGCTTTCTTT. It yields the protein CASSEASGSGHTEAFF.

This clonotype was seen more than once but under ten times. The gene calls are TRBV19 and TRBJ2-5; 12 bases are a match to TRBD2. V was pared by 5 bases and J by 7 bases, with 8 bases of the junction left unmatched. There are 15 residues in the CDR3. Germline-derived CDR1 and CDR2 are LNHDA and SQIVND (reference sequence). The chain's CDR3 is CASSESLAGGATQYF. Written as DNA, the CDR3 is TGTGCCAGTAGTGAATCGCTAGCGGGAGGGGCGACCCAGTACTTC. Full variable domain (remainder filled in from reference TRBV19 and TRBJ2-5): DGGITQSPKYLFRKEGQNVTLSCEQNLNHDAMYWYRQDPGQGLRLIYYSQIVNDFQKGDIAEGYSVSREKKESFPLTVTSAQKNPTAFYLCASSESLAGGATQYFGPGTRLLVL.

The V and J genes are TRBV4-3 and TRBJ2-2, with D maybe TRBD2 (5 bases). The CDR3 is 17 amino acids. Germline CDR1 LGHNA, CDR2 YSLEER. V shed 4 bases and J shed 5 bases, with 20 bases lying between them. The CDR3 region is CASSLRPLTSGTGELFF. CDR3 sequence (DNA): TGCGCCAGCAGCCTCCGGCCACTAACCTCGGGGACCGGGGAGCTGTTTTTT.

This clonotype was seen more than once but under ten times. The CDR3 here is CASSHPLAGGADTQYF. The DNA of the CDR3 is TGTGCCAGCAGTCACCCGTTAGCGGGAGGAGCAGATACGCAGTATTTT. J is TRBJ2-3 and V is TRBV28; 10 bases align to TRBD2. Germline CDR1 reads MDHEN; CDR2 reads SYDVKM. There are 16 residues in the CDR3. V shed 5 bases and J 4 bases; nucleotides not matched to a gene: 9. Using reference TRBV28 and TRBJ2-3 for the parts outside the CDR3, the full variable domain is DVKVTQSSRYLVKRTGEKVFLECVQDMDHENMFWYRQDPGLGLRLIYFSYDVKMKEKGDIPEGYSVSREKKERFSLILESASTNQTSMYLCASSHPLAGGADTQYFGPGTRLTVL.

This clonotype was recorded at least ten times. V gene TRBV28 combines with J gene TRBJ2-7; a possible D gene is TRBD2 (6 bases). Germline V CDR1 and CDR2: MDHEN, SYDVKM. With 8 bases removed from V and 6 bases from J, the gap between germline ends came to 11 bases. The CDR3 length is 11 residues. CDR3 amino acids: CASQLAREQYF. The CDR3 DNA is TGTGCCAGCCAGCTAGCGCGCGAGCAGTACTTC.

The table lists this clonotype with a few counts. The chain employs TRBV2 and TRBJ2-1; D is possibly TRBD2 (6 bases). V lost 6 bases and J lost 4, with 16 bases in between. Germline assignment: CDR1 SNHLY and CDR2 FYNNEI. CDR3 length: 15 residues. CDR3 DNA sequence: TGTGCCAGCAGCCCCGGGACTGGGGAATACAATGAGCAGTTCTTC. This sequence encodes CASSPGTGEYNEQFF.

This clonotype has a handful of counts. The chain recombines TRBV7-9 with TRBJ2-7; D may be TRBD2 (5 bases). In germline, CDR1 is SEHNR, CDR2 FQNEAQ (reference sequence). The CDR3 is 12 amino acids. V was trimmed by 5 bases and J by 3 bases, leaving 8 bases between them. Here the CDR3 DNA reads TGTGCCAGCAGCGAGGGATTCTACGAGCAGTACTTC. It encodes CASSEGFYEQYF.

The rearrangement uses TRBV7-9 and TRBJ2-1, with 10 bases identical to TRBD1. The trim removed 4 bases at V and 9 bases at J, leaving 9 bases unmatched. The germline gives CDR1 SEHNR, CDR2 FQNEAQ (reference sequence). This CDR3 is 15 amino acids long. The CDR3 sequence is CASSSPGQGIREQFF. The CDR3, as DNA: TGTGCCAGCAGCTCACCGGGACAGGGGATCCGTGAGCAGTTCTTC.

This clonotype occurred a few times. The V and J genes are TRBV2 and TRBJ2-2, with 7 bases identical to TRBD2. This CDR3 comprises 14 residues. Germline V gene data show CDR1 as SNHLY and CDR2 as FYNNEI. With 6 bases clipped from V and 3 bases from J, the junction kept 4 bases outside the gene matches. Here the CDR3 reads CASRGGSDTGELFF. CDR3 nucleotide sequence: TGTGCCAGCAGAGGCGGGAGCGACACCGGGGAGCTGTTTTTT.

This clonotype was seen repeatedly, ten times or more. V usage is TRBV4-2 and J usage is TRBJ2-1; TRBD2 matches 9 bases. Germline loops: CDR1 LGHNA, CDR2 YNFKEQ. The V segment lost 9 bases and the J segment 5 bases; nucleotides outside the gene matches: 11. The CDR3 totals 15 residues. As DNA, the CDR3 is TGTGCCAGTTGCAGAGCGGGAGGCCCCAACAATGAGCAGTTCTTC. It is translated as CASCRAGGPNNEQFF.

This clonotype appeared a few times. V is TRBV11-2 and J is TRBJ2-7; D is unclear. The CDR3 has 13 residues. V shed 1 base and J shed 5 bases, with 9 bases lying between them. Germline V gene data show CDR1 as SGHAT and CDR2 as FQNNGV. DNA of the CDR3: TGTGCCAGCAGCTTAGGTCCCCCTAACGAGCAGTACTTC. Translation gives CASSLGPPNEQYF.

The rearrangement links TRBV11-2 to TRBJ2-1; 10 nucleotides line up with TRBD2. Germline V gene data show CDR1 as SGHAT and CDR2 as FQNNGV. This CDR3 comprises 14 residues. Losses at the gene ends were 7 bases for V and 8 bases for J; bases not matched to a gene: 8. DNA of the CDR3: TGTGCCAGCAATAGGCCTAGCGGGAGCTATGAGCAGTTCTTC. The encoded protein is CASNRPSGSYEQFF.

This clonotype has ten or more counts. This chain uses TRBV5-1 with TRBJ2-3; 11 bases align to TRBD2. The CDR3 consists of 16 residues. Per the germline V gene, CDR1 is SGHRS and CDR2 is YFSETQ. V lost 0 bases to trimming and J lost 3 bases; unmatched junction nucleotides: 3. In DNA, the CDR3 is TGCGCCAGCAGCTTGGTACTAGCGGGAGATACAGATACGCAGTATTTT. It codes for CASSLVLAGDTDTQYF.

This clonotype was observed at least ten times. The chain recombines TRBV7-2 with TRBJ2-7; D gene unclear. Between the trimmed V and J ends, which lost 1 base and 6 bases, there was a span of 10 bases. This CDR3 is 13 amino acids long. Germline-derived CDR1 and CDR2 are SGHTA and FQGNSA. The CDR3 coding sequence is TGTGCCAGCAGCTTAGGTGGCAGGCCCGAGCAGTACTTC. It codes for CASSLGGRPEQYF.

The chain is built from TRBV20-1 and TRBJ2-7; TRBD1 might be the D (6 bases). This CDR3 is built from 13 residues. Trimming took 5 bases from V and 3 from J, leaving 14 bases between them. Germline-derived CDR1 and CDR2 are DFQATT and SNEGSKA (reference sequence). This chain's CDR3 is CSASRTELYEQYF. CDR3 bases: TGCAGTGCTTCCAGGACAGAGCTCTACGAGCAGTACTTC.

This chain links TRBV7-6 with TRBJ2-3; TRBD1 matches at 10 bases. V lost 6 bases to trimming and J lost 4 bases; unmatched junction nucleotides: 4. CDR3 length: 14 residues. Germline V gene sequence: CDR1 SGHVS, CDR2 FNYEAQ. This CDR3 is CASSWDRGADTQYF. The CDR3 bases are TGTGCCAGCAGTTGGGACAGGGGTGCAGATACGCAGTATTTT.

This clonotype was counted a few times. The rearrangement joins TRBV7-2 to TRBJ2-1; possibly TRBD2 for D (5 bases). V dropped 5 bases and J dropped 8 bases, with 13 bases sitting between them. Germline CDR1 and CDR2: SGHTA and FQGNSA. The CDR3 spans 13 residues. Here the CDR3 DNA reads TGTGCCAGCAGCCGCCGGACTCGCGATGAGCAGTTCTTC. This codes for CASSRRTRDEQFF.

J is TRBJ1-2 and V is TRBV10-3; 7 nucleotides line up with TRBD1. With V trimmed by 2 bases and J by 6 bases, 6 bases remained unmatched. The V gene's germline CDR1 is ENHRY and CDR2 SYGVKD. This CDR3 spans 14 amino acids. CDR3 in DNA: TGTGCCATCAGTGAGGCCGGGACAGCCGATGGCTACACCTTC. Amino acids: CAISEAGTADGYTF.

V gene TRBV9 combines with J gene TRBJ2-3, with 9 bases aligning to TRBD2. The V and J ends lost 1 base and 5 bases, in that order; junction bases with no gene match: 5. The CDR3 length is 15 residues. The germline V gene has CDR1 SGDLS and CDR2 YYNGEE. This CDR3 reads CASSVQLAGEDTQYF. The CDR3 region has the DNA TGTGCCAGCAGCGTACAACTAGCGGGTGAAGATACGCAGTATTTT.

The sample holds a few counts of this clonotype. The V and J genes are TRBV19 and TRBJ1-5, with D unresolved. The CDR3 spans 14 residues. Germline V lookup: CDR1 LNHDA, CDR2 SQIVND (reference sequence). Trimming cost V 5 bases and J 4 bases, with 12 bases left between them. CDR3 nucleotide sequence: TGTGCCAGTAGTTTATACAGACTTAATCAGCCCCAGCATTTT. It encodes CASSLYRLNQPQHF. Looking up the rest from reference TRBV19 and TRBJ1-5 gives the full variable domain: DGGITQSPKYLFRKEGQNVTLSCEQNLNHDAMYWYRQDPGQGLRLIYYSQIVNDFQKGDIAEGYSVSREKKESFPLTVTSAQKNPTAFYLCASSLYRLNQPQHFGDGTRLSIL.

This clonotype was picked up a small number of times. V gene TRBV2 combines with J gene TRBJ1-5; the D gene is possibly TRBD1 (6 bases). Per the germline V gene, CDR1 is SNHLY and CDR2 is FYNNEI. The CDR3 contains 15 residues. The V and J ends lost 6 bases and 6 bases respectively, with 18 bases between them. The chain's CDR3 is CASSVTQGSFQPQHF. The CDR3 nucleotides are TGTGCCAGCAGCGTTACTCAGGGGTCCTTTCAGCCCCAGCATTTT.

The chain links TRBV6-1 to TRBJ2-5; 8 nucleotides align to TRBD1. Per the germline V gene, CDR1 is MNHNS and CDR2 is SASEGT. The ends lost 2 bases at V and 5 bases at J; junction bases unmatched: 7. The CDR3 runs 15 residues. In nucleotides, the CDR3 is TGTGCCAGCAGTGAACCCCGGACAGGGCAGGAGACCCAGTACTTC. Protein: CASSEPRTGQETQYF.

The rearrangement links TRBV20-1 to TRBJ2-5, with 10 bases lining up with TRBD2. With V trimmed by 6 bases and J by 3 bases, 4 bases remained unmatched. The CDR3 extends over 13 amino acids. Germline CDR1 and CDR2: DFQATT and SNEGSKA (reference sequence). Written as DNA, the CDR3 is TGCAGTGCGGCAGCGGGAGGGAAAGAGACCCAGTACTTC. Protein sequence: CSAAAGGKETQYF.

This clonotype came up a few times. J is TRBJ2-3 and V is TRBV27, with TRBD1 as a possible D gene (8 bases). There are 14 residues in the CDR3. Trimming removed 6 bases at V and 6 bases at J, with 16 bases between. Germline values: CDR1 MNHEY, CDR2 SMNVEV (reference sequence). The CDR3 protein is CASRDRAGGDTQYF. The DNA of the CDR3 is TGTGCCAGCAGGGACAGGGCCGGGGGGGATACGCAGTATTTT.